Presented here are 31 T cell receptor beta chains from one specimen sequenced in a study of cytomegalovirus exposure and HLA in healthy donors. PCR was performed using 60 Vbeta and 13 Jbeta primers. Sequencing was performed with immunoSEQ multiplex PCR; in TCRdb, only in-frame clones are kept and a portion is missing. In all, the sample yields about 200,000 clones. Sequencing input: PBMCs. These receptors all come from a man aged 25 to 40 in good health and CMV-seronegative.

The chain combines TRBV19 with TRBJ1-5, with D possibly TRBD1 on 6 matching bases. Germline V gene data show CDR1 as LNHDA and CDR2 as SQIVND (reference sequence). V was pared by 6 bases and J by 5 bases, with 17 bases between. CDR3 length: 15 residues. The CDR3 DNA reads TGTGCCAGTAGCTACCAGGCAAACAGGGATCAGCCCCAGCATTTT. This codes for CASSYQANRDQPQHF.

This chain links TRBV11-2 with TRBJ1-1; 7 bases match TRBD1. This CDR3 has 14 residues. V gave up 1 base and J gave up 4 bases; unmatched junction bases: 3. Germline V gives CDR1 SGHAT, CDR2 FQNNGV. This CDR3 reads CASSLAPGGTEAFF. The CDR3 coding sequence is TGTGCCAGCAGCTTAGCACCAGGGGGCACTGAAGCTTTCTTT.

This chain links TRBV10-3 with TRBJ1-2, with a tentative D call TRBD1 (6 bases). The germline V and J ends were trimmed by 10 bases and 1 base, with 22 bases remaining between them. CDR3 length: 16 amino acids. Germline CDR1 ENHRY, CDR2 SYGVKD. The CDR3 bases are TGTGCCACCGTGGCGGACAGCCCCCCGGTTAACTATGGCTACACCTTC. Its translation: CATVADSPPVNYGYTF.

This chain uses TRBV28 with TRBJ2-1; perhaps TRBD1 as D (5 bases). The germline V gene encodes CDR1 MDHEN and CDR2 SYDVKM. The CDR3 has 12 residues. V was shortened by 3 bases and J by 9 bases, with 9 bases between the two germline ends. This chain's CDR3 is CASSLVQGEQFF. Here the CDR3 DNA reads TGTGCCAGCAGTTTGGTTCAGGGTGAGCAGTTCTTC.

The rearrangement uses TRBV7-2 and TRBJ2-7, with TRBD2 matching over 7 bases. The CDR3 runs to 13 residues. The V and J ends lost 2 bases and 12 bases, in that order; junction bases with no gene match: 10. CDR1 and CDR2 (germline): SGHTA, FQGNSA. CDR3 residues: CASSLSGGELGYF. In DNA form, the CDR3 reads TGTGCCAGCAGCTTAAGTGGGGGGGAATTGGGGTACTTC.

This CDR3 reads CASSLAGATTEAFF. In nucleotides, the CDR3 is TGTGCCAGCAGCTTAGCAGGGGCGACCACTGAAGCTTTCTTT. The gene calls are TRBV7-6 and TRBJ1-1; D might be TRBD1 (5 bases). CDR1 and CDR2 (germline): SGHVS, FNYEAQ. V lost 0 bases and J 4 bases, leaving 9 bases between the germline ends. The CDR3 spans 14 residues.

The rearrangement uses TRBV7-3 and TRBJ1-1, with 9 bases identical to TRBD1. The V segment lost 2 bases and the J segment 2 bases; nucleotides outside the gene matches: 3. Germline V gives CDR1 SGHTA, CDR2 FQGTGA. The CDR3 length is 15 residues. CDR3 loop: CASSLGGQGNTEAFF. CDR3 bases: TGTGCCAGCAGCTTAGGGGGACAGGGAAACACTGAAGCTTTCTTT.

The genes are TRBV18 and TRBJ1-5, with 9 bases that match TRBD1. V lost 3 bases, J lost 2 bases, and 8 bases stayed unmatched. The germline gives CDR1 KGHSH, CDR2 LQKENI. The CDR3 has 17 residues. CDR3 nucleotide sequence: TGTGCCAGCTCACCGCCGGGACAGGGAGTTGGCAATCAGCCCCAGCATTTT. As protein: CASSPPGQGVGNQPQHF.

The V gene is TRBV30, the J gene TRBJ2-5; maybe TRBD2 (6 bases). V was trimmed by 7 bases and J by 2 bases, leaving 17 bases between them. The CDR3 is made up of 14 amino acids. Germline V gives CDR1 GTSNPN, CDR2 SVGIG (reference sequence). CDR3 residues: CAFGEAGRQETQYF. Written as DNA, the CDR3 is TGTGCCTTCGGGGAGGCAGGGAGGCAAGAGACCCAGTACTTC.

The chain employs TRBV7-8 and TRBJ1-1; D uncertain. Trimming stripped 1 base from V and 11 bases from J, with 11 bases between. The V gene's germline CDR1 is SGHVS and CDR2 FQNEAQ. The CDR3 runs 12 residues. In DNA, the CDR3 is TGTGCCAGCAGCTTAGATGGCGGATGGGCTTTCTTT. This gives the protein CASSLDGGWAFF.

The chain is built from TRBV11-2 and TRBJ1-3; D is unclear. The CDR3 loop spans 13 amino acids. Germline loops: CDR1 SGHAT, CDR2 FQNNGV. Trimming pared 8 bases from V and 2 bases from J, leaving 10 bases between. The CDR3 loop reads CASEPGAGNTIYF. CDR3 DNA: TGTGCCAGCGAACCCGGGGCTGGAAACACCATATATTTT.

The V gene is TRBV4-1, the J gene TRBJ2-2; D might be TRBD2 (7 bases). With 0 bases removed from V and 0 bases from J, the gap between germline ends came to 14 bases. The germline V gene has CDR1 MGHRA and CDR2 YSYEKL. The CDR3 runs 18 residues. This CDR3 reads CASSQEAGQTTNTGELFF. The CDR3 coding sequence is TGCGCCAGCAGCCAAGAAGCGGGACAAACGACGAACACCGGGGAGCTGTTTTTT.

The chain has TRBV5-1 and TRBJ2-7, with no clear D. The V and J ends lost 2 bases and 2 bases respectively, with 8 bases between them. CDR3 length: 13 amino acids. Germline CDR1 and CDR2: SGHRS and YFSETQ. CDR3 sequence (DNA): TGCGCCAGCAGCTTCCAGAACGCCTACGAGCAGTACTTC. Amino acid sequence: CASSFQNAYEQYF.

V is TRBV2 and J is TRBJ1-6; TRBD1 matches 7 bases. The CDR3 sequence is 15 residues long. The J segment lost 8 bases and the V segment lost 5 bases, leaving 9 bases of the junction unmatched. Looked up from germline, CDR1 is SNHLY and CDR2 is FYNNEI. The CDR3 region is CASSLQGPRDSPLHF. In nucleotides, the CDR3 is TGTGCCAGCAGTCTACAGGGGCCCCGGGATTCACCCCTCCACTTT.

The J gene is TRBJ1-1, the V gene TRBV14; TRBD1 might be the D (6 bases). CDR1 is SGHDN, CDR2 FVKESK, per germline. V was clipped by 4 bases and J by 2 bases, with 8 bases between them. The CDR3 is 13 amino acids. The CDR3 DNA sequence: TGTGCCAGCAGCCTGGACAGAAACACTGAAGCTTTCTTT. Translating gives CASSLDRNTEAFF.

Written as DNA, the CDR3 is TGTGCCAGCCAAGTTTTGGCCACTGAAGCTTTCTTT. It specifies CASQVLATEAFF. The gene calls are TRBV5-6 and TRBJ1-1, with D unclear. The CDR3 covers 12 residues. Germline assignment: CDR1 SGHDT and CDR2 YYEEEE. Between the trimmed V and J ends, which lost 7 bases and 4 bases, there was a span of 11 bases. Using reference TRBV5-6 and TRBJ1-1 for the parts outside the CDR3, the full variable domain is DAGVTQSPTHLIKTRGQQVTLRCSPKSGHDTVSWYQQALGQGPQFIFQYYEEEERQRGNFPDRFSGHQFPNYSSELNVNALLLGDSALYLCASQVLATEAFFGQGTRLTVV.

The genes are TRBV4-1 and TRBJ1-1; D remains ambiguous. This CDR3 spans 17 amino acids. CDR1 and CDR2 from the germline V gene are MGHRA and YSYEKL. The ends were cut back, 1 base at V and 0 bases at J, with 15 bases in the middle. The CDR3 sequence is CASSQGFQALMNTEAFF. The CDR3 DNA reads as TGCGCCAGCAGCCAAGGGTTCCAGGCCCTCATGAACACTGAAGCTTTCTTT.

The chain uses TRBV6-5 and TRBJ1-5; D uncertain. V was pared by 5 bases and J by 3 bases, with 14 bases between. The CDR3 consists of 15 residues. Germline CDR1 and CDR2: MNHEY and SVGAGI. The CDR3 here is CASSPEGGDNQPQHF. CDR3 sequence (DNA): TGTGCCAGCAGTCCCGAGGGAGGCGACAATCAGCCCCAGCATTTT.

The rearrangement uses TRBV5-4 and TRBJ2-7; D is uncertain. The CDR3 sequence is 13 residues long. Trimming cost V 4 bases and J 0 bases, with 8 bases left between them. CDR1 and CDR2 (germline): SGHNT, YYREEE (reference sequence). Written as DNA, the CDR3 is TGTGCCAGCAGCCTGGGTAACTCCTACGAGCAGTACTTC. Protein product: CASSLGNSYEQYF.

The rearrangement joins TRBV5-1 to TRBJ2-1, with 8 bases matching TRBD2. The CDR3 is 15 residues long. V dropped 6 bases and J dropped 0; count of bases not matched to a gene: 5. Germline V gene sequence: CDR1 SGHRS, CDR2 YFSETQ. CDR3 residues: CASTFSGSSYNEQFF. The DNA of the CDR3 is TGCGCCAGCACATTCAGCGGGAGCTCCTACAATGAGCAGTTCTTC.

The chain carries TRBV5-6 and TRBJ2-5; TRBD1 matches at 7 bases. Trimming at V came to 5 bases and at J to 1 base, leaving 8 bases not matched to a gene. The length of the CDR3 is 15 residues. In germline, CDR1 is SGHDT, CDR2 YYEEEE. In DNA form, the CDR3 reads TGTGCCAGCAGGAACGTCGGGACAGCCCAAGAGACCCAGTACTTC. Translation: CASRNVGTAQETQYF.

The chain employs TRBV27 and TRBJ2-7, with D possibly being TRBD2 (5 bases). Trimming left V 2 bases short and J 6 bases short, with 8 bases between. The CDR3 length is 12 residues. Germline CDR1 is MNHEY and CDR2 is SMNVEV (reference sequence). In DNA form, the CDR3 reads TGTGCCAGCAGTTTAAATGGACTCGAGCAGTACTTC. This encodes CASSLNGLEQYF.

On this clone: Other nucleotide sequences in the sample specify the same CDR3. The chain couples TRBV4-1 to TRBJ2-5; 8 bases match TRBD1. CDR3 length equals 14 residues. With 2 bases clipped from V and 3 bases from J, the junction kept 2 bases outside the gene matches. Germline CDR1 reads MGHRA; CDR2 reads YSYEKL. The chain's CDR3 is CASSQLQGEETQYF. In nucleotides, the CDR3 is TGCGCCAGCAGCCAACTACAGGGGGAAGAGACCCAGTACTTC.

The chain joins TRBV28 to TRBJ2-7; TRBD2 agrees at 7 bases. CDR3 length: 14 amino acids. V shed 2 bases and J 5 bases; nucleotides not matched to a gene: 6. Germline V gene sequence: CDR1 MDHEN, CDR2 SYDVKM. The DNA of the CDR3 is TGTGCCAGCAGTTTAGGTGGGAGGGCCCACGAGCAGTACTTC. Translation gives CASSLGGRAHEQYF. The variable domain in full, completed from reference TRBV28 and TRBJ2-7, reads DVKVTQSSRYLVKRTGEKVFLECVQDMDHENMFWYRQDPGLGLRLIYFSYDVKMKEKGDIPEGYSVSREKKERFSLILESASTNQTSMYLCASSLGGRAHEQYFGPGTRLTVT.

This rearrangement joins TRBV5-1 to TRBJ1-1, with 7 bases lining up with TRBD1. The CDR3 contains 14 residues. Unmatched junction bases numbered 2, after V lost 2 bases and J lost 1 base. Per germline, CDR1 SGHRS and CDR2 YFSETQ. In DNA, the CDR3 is TGCGCCAGCAGCTTAGGACAGGAGAACACTGAAGCTTTCTTT. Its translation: CASSLGQENTEAFF.

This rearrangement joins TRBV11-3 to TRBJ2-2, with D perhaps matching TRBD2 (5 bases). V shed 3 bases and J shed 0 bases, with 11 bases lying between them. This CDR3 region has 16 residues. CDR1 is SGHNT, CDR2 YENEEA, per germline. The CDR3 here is CASSFTGMANTGELFF. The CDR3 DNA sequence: TGTGCCAGCAGCTTTACCGGGATGGCGAACACCGGGGAGCTGTTTTTT.

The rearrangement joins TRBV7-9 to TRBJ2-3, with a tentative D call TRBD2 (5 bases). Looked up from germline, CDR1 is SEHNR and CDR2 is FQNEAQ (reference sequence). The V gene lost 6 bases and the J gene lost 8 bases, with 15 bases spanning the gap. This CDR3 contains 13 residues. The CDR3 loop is CASRELAWGTQYF. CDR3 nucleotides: TGTGCCAGCAGGGAGCTAGCCTGGGGTACGCAGTATTTT. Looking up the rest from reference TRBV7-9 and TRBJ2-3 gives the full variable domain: DTGVSQNPRHKITKRGQNVTFRCDPISEHNRLYWYRQTLGQGPEFLTYFQNEAQLEKSRLLSDRFSAERPKGSFSTLEIQRTEQGDSAMYLCASRELAWGTQYFGPGTRLTVL.

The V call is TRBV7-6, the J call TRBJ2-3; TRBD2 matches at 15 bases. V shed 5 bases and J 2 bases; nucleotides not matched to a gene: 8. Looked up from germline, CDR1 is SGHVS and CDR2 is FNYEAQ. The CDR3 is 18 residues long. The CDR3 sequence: CASSPGLAGGLITDTQYF. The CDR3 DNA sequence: TGTGCCAGCAGCCCCGGACTAGCGGGGGGGCTCATCACAGATACGCAGTATTTT.

CDR3 DNA sequence: TGTGCCAGCAGTGTCCTAGGCGACTACCGGGACAATGAGCAGTTCTTC. Protein sequence: CASSVLGDYRDNEQFF. This chain links TRBV25-1 with TRBJ2-1, with D perhaps TRBD2 (5 bases). This CDR3 has 16 residues. V shed 4 bases and J shed 5 bases, with 18 bases lying between them. Looked up from germline, CDR1 is MGHDK and CDR2 is SYGVNS.

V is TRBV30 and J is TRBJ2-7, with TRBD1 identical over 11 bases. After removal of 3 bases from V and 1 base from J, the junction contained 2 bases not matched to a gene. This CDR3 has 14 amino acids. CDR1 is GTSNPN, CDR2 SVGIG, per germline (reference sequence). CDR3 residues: CAWSWDRGSYEQYF. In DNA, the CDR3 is TGTGCCTGGAGCTGGGACAGGGGGTCCTACGAGCAGTACTTC.

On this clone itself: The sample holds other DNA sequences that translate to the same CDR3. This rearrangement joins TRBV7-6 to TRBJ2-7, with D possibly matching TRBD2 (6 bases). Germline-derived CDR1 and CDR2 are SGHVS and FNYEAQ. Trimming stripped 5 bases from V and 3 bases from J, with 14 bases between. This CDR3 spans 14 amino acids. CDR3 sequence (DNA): TGTGCCAGCAGCCTAGGGTCCGGGAGCTACGAGCAGTACTTC. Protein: CASSLGSGSYEQYF.